These 7 T cell receptor beta chains came from one sample sequenced in a study of blood T cell repertoires in COVID-19. The repertoire was sequenced with immunoSEQ multiplex PCR; TCRdb's copy has only in-frame clones and lacks some. The data show 250,000 to 400,000 clones, approximately 87% seen once. The sample was peripheral blood. These receptors were collected from a woman under 40 with COVID-19, enrolled during active disease.

The rearrangement joins TRBV24-1 to TRBJ2-2; TRBD1 matches 10 bases. The germline gives CDR1 KGHDR, CDR2 SFDVKD. The CDR3 totals 18 residues. V was pared by 0 bases and J by 4 bases, with 7 bases of the junction left unmatched. The chain's CDR3 is CATSDLNPGQGGTGELFF. CDR3 sequence (DNA): TGTGCCACCAGTGATTTGAACCCCGGACAGGGGGGCACCGGGGAGCTGTTTTTT.

V is TRBV27 and J is TRBJ2-1, with 8 bases lining up with TRBD2. J was trimmed by 3 bases and V by 6 bases; bases with no gene match: 7. Per the germline V gene, CDR1 is MNHEY and CDR2 is SMNVEV (reference sequence). The length of the CDR3 is 15 residues. In DNA form, the CDR3 reads TGTGCCAGCAGCCTCCTAGCGGGCGTCTACAATGAGCAGTTCTTC. Its translation is CASSLLAGVYNEQFF.

This chain joins TRBV5-6 and TRBJ2-7; 13 nucleotides match TRBD2. CDR1 and CDR2 (germline): SGHDT, YYEEEE. J was trimmed by 5 bases and V by 3 bases; bases with no gene match: 8. CDR3 length equals 16 residues. CDR3 DNA sequence: TGTGCCAGCAGCTCCACGACTAGCGGGAGGCCGAACGAGCAGTACTTC. As protein: CASSSTTSGRPNEQYF. The full variable domain, rest sourced from reference TRBV5-6 and TRBJ2-7, is DAGVTQSPTHLIKTRGQQVTLRCSPKSGHDTVSWYQQALGQGPQFIFQYYEEEERQRGNFPDRFSGHQFPNYSSELNVNALLLGDSALYLCASSSTTSGRPNEQYFGPGTRLTVT.

V and J are TRBV2 and TRBJ2-2; a weak D match, TRBD1 (6 bases). CDR1 and CDR2 (germline): SNHLY, FYNNEI. With 7 bases removed from V and 0 bases from J, the gap between germline ends came to 12 bases. The CDR3 is 15 amino acids. CDR3 DNA sequence: TGTGCCAGCACACACAGGGACCCGAACACCGGGGAGCTGTTTTTT. It codes for CASTHRDPNTGELFF.

The V gene is TRBV19, the J gene TRBJ2-1; TRBD2 agrees at 7 bases. The CDR3 runs to 15 residues. The trim removed 3 bases at V and 4 bases at J, leaving 6 bases unmatched. CDR1 is LNHDA and CDR2 is SQIVND in the germline V gene (reference sequence). DNA of the CDR3: TGTGCCAGTAGTATCCTGGTGGGAGGGTACAATGAGCAGTTCTTC. It yields the protein CASSILVGGYNEQFF.

The chain employs TRBV6-2 or TRBV6-3 and TRBJ1-2, with TRBD1 matching over 7 bases. V was pared by 6 bases and J by 4 bases, with 14 bases of the junction left unmatched. The CDR3 is 16 residues long. The germline CDR1 and CDR2 sequences are MNHEY and SVGEGT. The CDR3 is CASSSPEGALFYGYTF. The DNA of the CDR3 is TGTGCCAGCAGCTCACCGGAGGGGGCTTTGTTCTATGGCTACACCTTC.

The rearrangement uses TRBV28 and TRBJ1-4, with unresolved D. Germline CDR1 is MDHEN and CDR2 is SYDVKM. This CDR3 has 12 amino acids. Trimming shortened V by 8 bases and J by 10 bases, and 14 bases separated the two germline ends. The CDR3 here is CASRPQHPKLFF. Written as DNA, the CDR3 is TGTGCCAGCCGTCCCCAACACCCAAAACTGTTTTTT.